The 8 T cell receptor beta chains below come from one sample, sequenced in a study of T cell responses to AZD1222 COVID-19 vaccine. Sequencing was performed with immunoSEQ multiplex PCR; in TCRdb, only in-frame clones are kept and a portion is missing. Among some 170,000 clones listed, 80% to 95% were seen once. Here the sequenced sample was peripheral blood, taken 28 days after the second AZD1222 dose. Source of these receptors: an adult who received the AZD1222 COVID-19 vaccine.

The CDR3, as DNA: TGTGCCAGCAGCTTAAGAGGTCCCGGGAGCACAGATACGCAGTATTTT. Its translation is CASSLRGPGSTDTQYF. This rearrangement joins TRBV7-3 to TRBJ2-3; D gene ambiguous. V was cut by 1 base and J by 0 bases, with 11 bases left in between. The CDR3 spans 16 residues. Germline assignment: CDR1 SGHTA and CDR2 FQGTGA.

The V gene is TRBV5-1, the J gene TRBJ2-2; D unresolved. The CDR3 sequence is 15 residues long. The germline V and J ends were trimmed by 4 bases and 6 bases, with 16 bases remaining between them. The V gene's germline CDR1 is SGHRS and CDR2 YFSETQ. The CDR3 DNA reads TGCGCCAGCAGCCGAACAAGGACCGATCCCGGGGAGCTGTTTTTT. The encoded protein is CASSRTRTDPGELFF.

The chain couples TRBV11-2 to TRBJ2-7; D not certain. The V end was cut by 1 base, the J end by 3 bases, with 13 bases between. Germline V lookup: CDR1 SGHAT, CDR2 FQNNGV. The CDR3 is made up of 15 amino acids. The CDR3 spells CASSLAAEVGYEQYF. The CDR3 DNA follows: TGTGCCAGCAGCTTAGCGGCCGAAGTCGGCTACGAGCAGTACTTC.

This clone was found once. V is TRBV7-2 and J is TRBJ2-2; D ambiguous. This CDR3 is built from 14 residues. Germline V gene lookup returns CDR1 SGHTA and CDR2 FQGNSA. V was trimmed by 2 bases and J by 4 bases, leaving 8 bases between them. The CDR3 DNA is TGTGCCAGCAGCTTATCGCAGGTCACCGGGGAGCTGTTTTTT. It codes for CASSLSQVTGELFF.

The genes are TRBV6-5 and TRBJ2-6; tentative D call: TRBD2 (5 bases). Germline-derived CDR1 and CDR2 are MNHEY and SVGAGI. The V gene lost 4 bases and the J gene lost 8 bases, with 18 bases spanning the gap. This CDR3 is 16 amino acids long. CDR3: CASSSLDSQRTNVLTF. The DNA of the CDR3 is TGTGCCAGCAGTTCCCTAGACTCCCAGCGGACCAACGTCCTGACTTTC.

The CDR3 sequence: CASSSAWGTDTQYF. In nucleotides, the CDR3 is TGCGCCAGCAGCTCCGCCTGGGGGACAGATACGCAGTATTTT. The chain joins TRBV5-1 to TRBJ2-3; D possibly uses TRBD1 or TRBD2 (5 bases each). This CDR3 contains 14 residues. Germline assignment: CDR1 SGHRS and CDR2 YFSETQ. Trimming cost V 3 bases and J 3 bases, with 11 bases left between them. Full variable domain (rest looked up from reference TRBV5-1 and TRBJ2-3): KAGVTQTPRYLIKTRGQQVTLSCSPISGHRSVSWYQQTPGQGLQFLFEYFSETQRNKGNFPGRFSGRQFSNSRSEMNVSTLELGDSALYLCASSSAWGTDTQYFGPGTRLTVL.

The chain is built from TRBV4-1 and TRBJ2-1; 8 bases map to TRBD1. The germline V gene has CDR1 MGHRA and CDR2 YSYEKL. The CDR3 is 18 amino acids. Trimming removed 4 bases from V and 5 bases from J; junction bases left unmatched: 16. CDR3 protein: CASSRLKGADRGNNEQFF. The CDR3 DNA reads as TGCGCCAGCAGCCGCCTGAAGGGGGCTGACAGGGGAAACAATGAGCAGTTCTTC.

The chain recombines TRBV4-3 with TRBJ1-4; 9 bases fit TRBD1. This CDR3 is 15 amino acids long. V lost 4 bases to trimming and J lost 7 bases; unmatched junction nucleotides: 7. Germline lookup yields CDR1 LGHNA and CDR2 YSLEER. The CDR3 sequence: CASSPTGGKGEKLFF. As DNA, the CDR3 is TGCGCCAGCAGCCCCACAGGGGGCAAGGGTGAAAAACTGTTTTTT.